This T cell receptor (beta chain) is from a study of cytomegalovirus exposure and HLA in healthy donors. General study points: A list of more than 150 TCR beta chains associated with cytomegalovirus was given. Upon later analysis, TCR association rates were observed to vary by HLA locus, being highest for DRB1 and lowest for HLA-C. Cytomegalovirus status was reportedly diagnosed by the classifier with high sensitivity and specificity.

Vbeta (60) and Jbeta (13) primers were used in the PCR. Assay: immunoSEQ multiplex PCR; the TCRdb copy retains only in-frame clones and omits some. The repertoire has about 140,000 clones, 70% to 85% of them found once; the top ten carry 1.5% to 2.5%. This CDR3 is 14 amino acids long. V was shortened by 4 bases and J by 5 bases, with 11 bases between the two germline ends. The germline gives CDR1 LGHNA, CDR2 YNFKEQ. As to this clone: Its antigen is not identified.

What was sequenced was PBMCs. This clonotype was sampled from a woman aged 40 to 50 in good health and CMV-seronegative. The chain couples TRBV4-2 to TRBJ2-2; D gene unclear. CDR3 amino acids: CASSPYLVTGELFF. The CDR3 coding sequence is TGTGCCAGCAGCCCATATCTAGTGACCGGGGAGCTGTTTTTT.